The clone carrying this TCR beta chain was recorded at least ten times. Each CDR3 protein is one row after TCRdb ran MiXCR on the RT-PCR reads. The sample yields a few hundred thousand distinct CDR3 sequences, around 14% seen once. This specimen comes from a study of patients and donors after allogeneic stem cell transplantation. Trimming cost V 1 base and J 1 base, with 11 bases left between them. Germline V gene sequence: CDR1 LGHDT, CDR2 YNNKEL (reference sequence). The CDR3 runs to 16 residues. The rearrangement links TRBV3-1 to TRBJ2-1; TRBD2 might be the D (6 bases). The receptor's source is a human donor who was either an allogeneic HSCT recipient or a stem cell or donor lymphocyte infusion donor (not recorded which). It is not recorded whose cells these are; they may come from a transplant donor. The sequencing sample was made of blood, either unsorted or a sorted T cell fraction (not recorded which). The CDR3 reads CASSQAGLPSYNEQFF. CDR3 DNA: TGTGCCAGCAGCCAAGCGGGACTCCCTTCCTACAATGAGCAGTTCTTC.